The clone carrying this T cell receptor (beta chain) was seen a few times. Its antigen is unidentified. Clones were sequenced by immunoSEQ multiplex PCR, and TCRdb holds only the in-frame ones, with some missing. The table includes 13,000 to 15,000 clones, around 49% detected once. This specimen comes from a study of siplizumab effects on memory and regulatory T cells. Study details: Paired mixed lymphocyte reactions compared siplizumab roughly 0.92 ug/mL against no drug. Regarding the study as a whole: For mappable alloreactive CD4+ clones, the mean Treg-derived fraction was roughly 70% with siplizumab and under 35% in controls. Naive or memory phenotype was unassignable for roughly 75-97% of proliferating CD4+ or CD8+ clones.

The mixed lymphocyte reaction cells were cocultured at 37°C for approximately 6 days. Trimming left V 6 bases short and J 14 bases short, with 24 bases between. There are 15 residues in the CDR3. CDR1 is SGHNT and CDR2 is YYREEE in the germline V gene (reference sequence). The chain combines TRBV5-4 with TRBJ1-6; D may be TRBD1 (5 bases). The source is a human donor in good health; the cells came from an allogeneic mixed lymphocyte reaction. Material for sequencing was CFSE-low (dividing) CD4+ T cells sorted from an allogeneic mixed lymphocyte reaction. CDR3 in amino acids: CASTDRQTLGSALHF. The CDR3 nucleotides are TGTGCCAGCACCGATAGACAGACCCTCGGATCGGCCCTCCACTTT.